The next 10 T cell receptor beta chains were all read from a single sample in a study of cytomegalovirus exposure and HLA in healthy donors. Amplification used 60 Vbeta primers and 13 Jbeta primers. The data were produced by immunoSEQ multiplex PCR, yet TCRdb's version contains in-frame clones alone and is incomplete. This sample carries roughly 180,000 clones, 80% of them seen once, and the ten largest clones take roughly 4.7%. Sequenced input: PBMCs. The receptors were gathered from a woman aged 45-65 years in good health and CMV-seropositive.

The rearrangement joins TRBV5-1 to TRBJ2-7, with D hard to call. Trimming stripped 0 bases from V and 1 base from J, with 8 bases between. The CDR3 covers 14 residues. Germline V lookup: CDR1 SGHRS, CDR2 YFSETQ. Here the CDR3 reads CASSLDLVSYEQYF. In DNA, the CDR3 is TGCGCCAGCAGCTTGGATCTAGTTTCCTACGAGCAGTACTTC. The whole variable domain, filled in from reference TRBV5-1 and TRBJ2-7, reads KAGVTQTPRYLIKTRGQQVTLSCSPISGHRSVSWYQQTPGQGLQFLFEYFSETQRNKGNFPGRFSGRQFSNSRSEMNVSTLELGDSALYLCASSLDLVSYEQYFGPGTRLTVT.

CDR3 amino acids: CASSQTEGSSNQPQHF. Written as DNA, the CDR3 is TGCGCCAGCAGCCAGACGGAGGGCTCTAGCAATCAGCCCCAGCATTTT. The chain recombines TRBV4-1 with TRBJ1-5; the D is unclear. The V end lost 3 bases, the J end lost 0 bases, and 12 bases lay between the germline ends. CDR1 and CDR2 (germline): MGHRA, YSYEKL. CDR3 length: 16 amino acids.

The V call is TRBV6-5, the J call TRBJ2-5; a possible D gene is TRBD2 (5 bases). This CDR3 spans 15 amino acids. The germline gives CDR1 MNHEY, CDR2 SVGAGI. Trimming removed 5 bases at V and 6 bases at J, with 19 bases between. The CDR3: CASSPLGLLGKTQYF. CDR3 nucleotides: TGTGCCAGCAGTCCCCTCGGACTGCTGGGGAAGACCCAGTACTTC.

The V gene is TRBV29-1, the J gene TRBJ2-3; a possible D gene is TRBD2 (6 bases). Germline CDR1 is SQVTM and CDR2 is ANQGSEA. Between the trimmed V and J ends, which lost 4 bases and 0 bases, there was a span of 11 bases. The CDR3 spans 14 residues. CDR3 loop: CSVVRGRSTDTQYF. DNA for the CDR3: TGCAGCGTTGTTCGGGGGAGGAGCACAGATACGCAGTATTTT.

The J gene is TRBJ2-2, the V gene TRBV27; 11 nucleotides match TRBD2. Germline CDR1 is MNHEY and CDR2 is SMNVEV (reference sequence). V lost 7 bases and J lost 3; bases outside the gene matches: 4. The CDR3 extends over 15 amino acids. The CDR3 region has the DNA TGTGCCAGCACCTCGGGACTAGCGGACACCGGGGAGCTGTTTTTT. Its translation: CASTSGLADTGELFF.

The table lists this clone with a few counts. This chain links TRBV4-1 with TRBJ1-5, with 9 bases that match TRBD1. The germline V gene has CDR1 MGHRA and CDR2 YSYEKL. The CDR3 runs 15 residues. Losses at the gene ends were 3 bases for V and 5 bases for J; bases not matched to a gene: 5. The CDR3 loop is CASSHDWTGDQPQHF. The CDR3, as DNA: TGCGCCAGCAGCCACGACTGGACAGGGGATCAGCCCCAGCATTTT.

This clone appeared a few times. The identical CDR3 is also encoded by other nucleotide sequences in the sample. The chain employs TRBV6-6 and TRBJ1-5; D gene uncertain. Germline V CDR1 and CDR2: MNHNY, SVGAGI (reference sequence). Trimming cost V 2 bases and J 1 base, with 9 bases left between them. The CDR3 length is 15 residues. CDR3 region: CASSYREGSNQPQHF. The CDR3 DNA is TGTGCCAGCAGTTACCGGGAGGGAAGCAATCAGCCCCAGCATTTT.

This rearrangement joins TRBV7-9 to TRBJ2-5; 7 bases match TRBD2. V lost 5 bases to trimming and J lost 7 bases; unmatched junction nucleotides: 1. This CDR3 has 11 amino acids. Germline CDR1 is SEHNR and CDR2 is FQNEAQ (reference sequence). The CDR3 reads CASSGGGTQYF. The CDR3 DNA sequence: TGTGCCAGCAGCGGGGGGGGGACCCAGTACTTC.

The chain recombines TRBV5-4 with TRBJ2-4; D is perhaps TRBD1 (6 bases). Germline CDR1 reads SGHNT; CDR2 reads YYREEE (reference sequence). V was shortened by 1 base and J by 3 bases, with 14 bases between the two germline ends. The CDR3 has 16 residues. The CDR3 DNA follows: TGTGCCAGCAGCTTGAATAGAGGGGGTTACAAAAACATTCAGTACTTC. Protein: CASSLNRGGYKNIQYF. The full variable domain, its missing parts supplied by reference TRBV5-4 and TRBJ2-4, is ETGVTQSPTHLIKTRGQQVTLRCSSQSGHNTVSWYQQALGQGPQFIFQYYREEENGRGNFPPRFSGLQFPNYSSELNVNALELDDSALYLCASSLNRGGYKNIQYFGAGTRLSVL.

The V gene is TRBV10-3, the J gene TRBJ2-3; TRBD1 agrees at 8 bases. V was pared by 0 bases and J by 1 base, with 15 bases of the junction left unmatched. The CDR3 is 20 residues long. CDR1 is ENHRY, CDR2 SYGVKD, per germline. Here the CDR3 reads CAISESPPPNQGAGTDTQYF. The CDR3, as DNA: TGTGCCATCAGTGAGTCGCCCCCGCCAAATCAGGGGGCTGGCACAGATACGCAGTATTTT.